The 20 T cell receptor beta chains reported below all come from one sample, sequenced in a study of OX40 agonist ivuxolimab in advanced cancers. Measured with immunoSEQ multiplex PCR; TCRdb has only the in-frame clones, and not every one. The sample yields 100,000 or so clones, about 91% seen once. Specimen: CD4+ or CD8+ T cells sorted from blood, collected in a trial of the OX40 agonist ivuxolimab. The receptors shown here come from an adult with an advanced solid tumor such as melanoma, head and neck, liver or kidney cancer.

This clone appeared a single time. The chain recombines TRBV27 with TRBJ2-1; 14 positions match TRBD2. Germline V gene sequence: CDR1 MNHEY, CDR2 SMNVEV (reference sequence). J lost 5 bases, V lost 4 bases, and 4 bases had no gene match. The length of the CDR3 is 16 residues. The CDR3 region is CASSSPGLAGDNEQFF. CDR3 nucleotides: TGTGCCAGCAGTTCGCCGGGACTAGCGGGGGACAATGAGCAGTTCTTC.

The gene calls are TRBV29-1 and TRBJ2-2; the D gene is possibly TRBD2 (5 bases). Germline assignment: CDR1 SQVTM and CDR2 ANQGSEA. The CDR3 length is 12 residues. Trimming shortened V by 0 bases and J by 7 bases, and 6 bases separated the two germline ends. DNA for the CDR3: TGCAGCGTTGAAGAGCGGGTCGGGGAGCTGTTTTTT. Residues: CSVEERVGELFF.

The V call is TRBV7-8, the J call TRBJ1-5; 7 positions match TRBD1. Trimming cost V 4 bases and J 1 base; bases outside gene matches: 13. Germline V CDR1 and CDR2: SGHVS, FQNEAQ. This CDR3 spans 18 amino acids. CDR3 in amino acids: CASSSGLEGAWSNQPQHF. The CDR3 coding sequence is TGTGCCAGCAGCTCGGGGTTGGAGGGGGCTTGGAGCAATCAGCCCCAGCATTTT.

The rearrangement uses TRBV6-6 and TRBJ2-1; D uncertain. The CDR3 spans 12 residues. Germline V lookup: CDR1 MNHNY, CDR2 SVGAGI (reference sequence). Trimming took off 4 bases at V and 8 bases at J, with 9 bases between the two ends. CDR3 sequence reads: CASSWVVHEQFF. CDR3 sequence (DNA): TGTGCCAGCAGTTGGGTGGTCCATGAGCAGTTCTTC.

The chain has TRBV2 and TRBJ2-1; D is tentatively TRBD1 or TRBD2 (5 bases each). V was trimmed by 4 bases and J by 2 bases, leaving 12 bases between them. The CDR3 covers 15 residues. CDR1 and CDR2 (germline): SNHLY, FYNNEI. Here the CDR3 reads CASSAGTATYNEQFF. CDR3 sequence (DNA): TGTGCCAGCAGTGCCGGGACCGCGACCTACAATGAGCAGTTCTTC.

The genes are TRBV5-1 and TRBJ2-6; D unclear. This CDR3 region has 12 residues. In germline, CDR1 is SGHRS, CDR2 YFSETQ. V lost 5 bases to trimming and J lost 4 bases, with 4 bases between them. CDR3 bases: TGCGCCAGCAGGGAAGGGGCCAACGTCCTGACTTTC. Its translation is CASREGANVLTF.

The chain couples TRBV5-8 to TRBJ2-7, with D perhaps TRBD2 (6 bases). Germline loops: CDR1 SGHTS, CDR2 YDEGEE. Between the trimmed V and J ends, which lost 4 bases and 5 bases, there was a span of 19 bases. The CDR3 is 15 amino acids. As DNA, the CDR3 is TGTGCCAGCAGCCTGGTGGGCCAGGGAGGTCACGAGCAGTACTTC. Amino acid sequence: CASSLVGQGGHEQYF.

The CDR3 DNA reads as TGTGCCAGTAGTATAGCTCGGTGGGGCTCTGGGGCCAACGTCCTGACTTTC. Residues: CASSIARWGSGANVLTF. V gene TRBV19 combines with J gene TRBJ2-6, with D unclear. Trimming stripped 1 base from V and 0 bases from J, with 10 bases between. This CDR3 has 17 residues. Germline V gene data show CDR1 as LNHDA and CDR2 as SQIVND (reference sequence).

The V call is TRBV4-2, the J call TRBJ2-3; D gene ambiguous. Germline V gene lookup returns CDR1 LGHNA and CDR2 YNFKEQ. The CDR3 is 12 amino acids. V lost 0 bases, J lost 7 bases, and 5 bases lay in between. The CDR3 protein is CASSQDPHTQYF. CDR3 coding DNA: TGTGCCAGCAGCCAAGACCCGCATACGCAGTATTTT.

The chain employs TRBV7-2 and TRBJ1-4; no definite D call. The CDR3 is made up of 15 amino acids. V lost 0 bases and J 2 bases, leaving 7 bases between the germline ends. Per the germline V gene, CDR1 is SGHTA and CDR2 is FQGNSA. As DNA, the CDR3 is TGTGCCAGCAGCTTAGCGTCAGGCACTAATGAAAAACTGTTTTTT. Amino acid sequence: CASSLASGTNEKLFF.

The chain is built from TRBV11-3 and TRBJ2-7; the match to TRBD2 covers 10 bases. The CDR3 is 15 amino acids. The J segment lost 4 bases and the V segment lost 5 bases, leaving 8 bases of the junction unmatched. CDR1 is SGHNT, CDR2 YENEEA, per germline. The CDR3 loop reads CASSALAGGIYEQYF. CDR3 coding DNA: TGTGCCAGCAGCGCCTTAGCGGGAGGTATATACGAGCAGTACTTC. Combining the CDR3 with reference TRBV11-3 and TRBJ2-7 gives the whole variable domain EAGVVQSPRYKIIEKKQPVAFWCNPISGHNTLYWYLQNLGQGPELLIRYENEEAVDDSQLPKDRFSAERLKGVDSTLKIQPAELGDSAVYLCASSALAGGIYEQYFGPGTRLTVT.

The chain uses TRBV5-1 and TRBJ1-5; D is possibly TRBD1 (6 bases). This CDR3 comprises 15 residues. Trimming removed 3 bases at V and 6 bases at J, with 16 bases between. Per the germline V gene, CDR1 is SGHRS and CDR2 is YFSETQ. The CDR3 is CASSSRGAQGQPQHF. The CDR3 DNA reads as TGCGCCAGCAGCTCGCGGGGGGCGCAGGGTCAGCCCCAGCATTTT.

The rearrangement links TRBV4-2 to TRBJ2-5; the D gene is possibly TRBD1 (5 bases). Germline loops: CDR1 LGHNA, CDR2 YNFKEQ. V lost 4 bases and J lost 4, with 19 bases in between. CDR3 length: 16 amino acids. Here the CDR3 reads CASSRRAQDPGETQYF. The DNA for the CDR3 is TGTGCCAGCAGCCGCAGGGCTCAAGACCCCGGAGAGACCCAGTACTTC.

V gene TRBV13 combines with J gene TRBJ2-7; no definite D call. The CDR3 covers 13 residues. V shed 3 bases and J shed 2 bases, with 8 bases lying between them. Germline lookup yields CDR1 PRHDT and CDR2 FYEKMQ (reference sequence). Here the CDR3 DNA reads TGTGCCAGCAGCTTCGTCGGCCCCTACGAGCAGTACTTC. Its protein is CASSFVGPYEQYF.

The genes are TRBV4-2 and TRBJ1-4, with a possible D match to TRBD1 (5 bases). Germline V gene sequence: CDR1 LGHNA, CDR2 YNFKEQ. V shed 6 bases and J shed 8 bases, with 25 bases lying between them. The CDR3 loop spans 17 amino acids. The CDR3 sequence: CASRKGAANVEGEKLFF. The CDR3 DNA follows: TGTGCCAGCAGAAAAGGGGCCGCCAACGTCGAAGGGGAAAAACTGTTTTTT.

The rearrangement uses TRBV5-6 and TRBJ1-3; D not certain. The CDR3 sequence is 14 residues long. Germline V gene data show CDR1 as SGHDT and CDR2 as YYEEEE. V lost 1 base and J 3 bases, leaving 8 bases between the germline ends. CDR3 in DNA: TGTGCCAGCAGCTTGAAGGGAGGTGGAAACACCATATATTTT. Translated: CASSLKGGGNTIYF. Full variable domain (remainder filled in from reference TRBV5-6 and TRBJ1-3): DAGVTQSPTHLIKTRGQQVTLRCSPKSGHDTVSWYQQALGQGPQFIFQYYEEEERQRGNFPDRFSGHQFPNYSSELNVNALLLGDSALYLCASSLKGGGNTIYFGEGSWLTVV.

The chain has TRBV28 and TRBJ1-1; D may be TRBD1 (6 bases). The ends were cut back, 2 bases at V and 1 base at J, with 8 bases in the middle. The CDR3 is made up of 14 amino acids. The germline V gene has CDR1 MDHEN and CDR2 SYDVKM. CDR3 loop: CASSLRGGNTEAFF. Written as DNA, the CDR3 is TGTGCCAGCAGTTTAAGGGGGGGGAACACTGAAGCTTTCTTT. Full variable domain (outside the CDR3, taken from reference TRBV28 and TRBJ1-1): DVKVTQSSRYLVKRTGEKVFLECVQDMDHENMFWYRQDPGLGLRLIYFSYDVKMKEKGDIPEGYSVSREKKERFSLILESASTNQTSMYLCASSLRGGNTEAFFGQGTRLTVV.

The chain's CDR3 is CASKRALVDPREQYF. The CDR3 nucleotides read TGTGCCAGCAAACGAGCCCTGGTCGACCCTCGCGAGCAGTACTTC. V usage is TRBV2 and J usage is TRBJ2-7; D unresolved. The ends were cut back, 7 bases at V and 6 bases at J, with 22 bases in the middle. Germline values: CDR1 SNHLY, CDR2 FYNNEI. The CDR3 has 15 amino acids.

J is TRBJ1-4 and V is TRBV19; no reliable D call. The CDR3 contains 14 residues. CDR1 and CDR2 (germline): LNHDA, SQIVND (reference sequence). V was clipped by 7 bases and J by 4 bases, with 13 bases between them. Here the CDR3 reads CASTLTADNEKLFF. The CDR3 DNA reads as TGTGCCAGTACCTTGACTGCAGATAATGAAAAACTGTTTTTT.

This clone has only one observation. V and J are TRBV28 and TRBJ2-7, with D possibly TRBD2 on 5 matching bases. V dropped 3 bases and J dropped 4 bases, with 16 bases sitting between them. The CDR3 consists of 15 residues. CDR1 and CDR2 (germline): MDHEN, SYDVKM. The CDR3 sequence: CASSFPGYSRYEQYF. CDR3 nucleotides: TGTGCCAGCAGTTTCCCGGGATATTCAAGGTACGAGCAGTACTTC.